These 30 T cell receptor beta chains originate from one sample sequenced in a study of cytomegalovirus exposure and HLA in healthy donors. A multiplex PCR was run with 60 Vbeta primers and 13 Jbeta primers. Here immunoSEQ multiplex PCR was the method, and the copy in TCRdb shows in-frame clones only, minus some. The sample has about 210,000 clones; 60% to 80% are singletons. The sample taken for sequencing was PBMCs. The receptors were gathered from a male donor in good health and CMV-seronegative.

The chain carries TRBV5-1 and TRBJ1-2, with TRBD1 matching 10 bases. CDR1 is SGHRS, CDR2 YFSETQ, per germline. The CDR3 length is 14 residues. Trimming cost V 4 bases and J 4 bases; bases outside gene matches: 4. The CDR3 DNA sequence: TGCGCCAGCAGCGGGACAGGGGTTATCTATGGCTACACCTTC. Translating gives CASSGTGVIYGYTF.

The V gene is TRBV4-3, the J gene TRBJ1-2; TRBD1 aligns across 7 bases. The CDR3 consists of 14 residues. Trimming cost V 4 bases and J 1 base; bases outside gene matches: 3. Germline V lookup: CDR1 LGHNA, CDR2 YSLEER. The CDR3 sequence: CASSRQGGNYGYTF. Written as DNA, the CDR3 is TGCGCCAGCAGCCGACAGGGTGGTAACTATGGCTACACCTTC.

CDR3 nucleotides: TGCAGCGCAGGGCTACCCTCTACCGGGGAGCTGTTTTTT. Translating it yields CSAGLPSTGELFF. V usage is TRBV29-1 and J usage is TRBJ2-2, with D maybe TRBD1 (5 bases). Germline CDR1 and CDR2: SQVTM and ANQGSEA. The CDR3 consists of 13 residues. Trimming left V 7 bases short and J 5 bases short, with 14 bases between.

V is TRBV14 and J is TRBJ1-1; the D gene is possibly TRBD1 (5 bases). Deletions cut 5 bases from V and 8 bases from J, with 18 bases between. The CDR3 spans 14 residues. Germline V gives CDR1 SGHDN, CDR2 FVKESK. This CDR3 is CASSFFLPGGEAFF. The CDR3 nucleotides are TGTGCCAGCAGCTTTTTTCTCCCGGGGGGGGAAGCTTTCTTT.

V gene TRBV28 combines with J gene TRBJ1-2; D is possibly TRBD1 (5 bases). The CDR3 length is 14 residues. V was trimmed by 3 bases and J by 4 bases, leaving 12 bases between them. Germline V gene sequence: CDR1 MDHEN, CDR2 SYDVKM. The CDR3 nucleotides read TGTGCCAGCAGTTTTAGGTCAGGGTCCTATGGCTACACCTTC. Translated: CASSFRSGSYGYTF.

This chain joins TRBV7-9 and TRBJ2-6, with D perhaps matching TRBD1 (6 bases). Germline V gene lookup returns CDR1 SEHNR and CDR2 FQNEAQ (reference sequence). V was clipped by 1 base and J by 1 base, with 14 bases between them. This CDR3 has 18 amino acids. CDR3 in DNA: TGTGCCAGCAGCTTAGACCCCAGGGGCTCATCTGGGGCCAACGTCCTGACTTTC. Amino acids: CASSLDPRGSSGANVLTF. Looking up the rest from reference TRBV7-9 and TRBJ2-6 gives the full variable domain: DTGVSQNPRHKITKRGQNVTFRCDPISEHNRLYWYRQTLGQGPEFLTYFQNEAQLEKSRLLSDRFSAERPKGSFSTLEIQRTEQGDSAMYLCASSLDPRGSSGANVLTFGAGSRLTVL.

V gene TRBV5-4 combines with J gene TRBJ1-5; D may be TRBD1 (5 bases). V was pared by 3 bases and J by 4 bases, with 11 bases between. Per the germline V gene, CDR1 is SGHNT and CDR2 is YYREEE (reference sequence). CDR3 size: 14 residues. The CDR3 nucleotides are TGTGCCAGCAGCTCCGGGGGTTTTAATCAGCCCCAGCATTTT. This codes for CASSSGGFNQPQHF.

The chain recombines TRBV30 with TRBJ2-3; TRBD2 agrees at 11 bases. The V gene's germline CDR1 is GTSNPN and CDR2 SVGIG (reference sequence). The CDR3 totals 14 residues. V lost 3 bases, J lost 5 bases, and 4 bases stayed unmatched. In DNA form, the CDR3 reads TGTGCCTGGAGACTAGCGGGAGCGGTAGATACGCAGTATTTT. Its translation: CAWRLAGAVDTQYF.

The chain is built from TRBV4-3 and TRBJ1-1, with 9 bases aligning to TRBD1. The CDR3 runs 18 residues. J lost 0 bases, V lost 3 bases, and 11 bases had no gene match. Looked up from germline, CDR1 is LGHNA and CDR2 is YSLEER. CDR3 protein: CASSQHGQGSRMNTEAFF. The CDR3 DNA is TGCGCCAGCAGCCAGCATGGACAGGGGTCTCGAATGAACACTGAAGCTTTCTTT.

The V call is TRBV14, the J call TRBJ1-1; 7 nucleotides match TRBD1. V shed 5 bases and J 2 bases; nucleotides not matched to a gene: 5. The CDR3 totals 14 residues. Germline CDR1 SGHDN, CDR2 FVKESK. Here the CDR3 DNA reads TGTGCCAGCAGCAGGAACAGGGGAAACACTGAAGCTTTCTTT. Translation gives CASSRNRGNTEAFF. Drawing the rest from reference TRBV14 and TRBJ1-1, the complete variable domain is EAGVTQFPSHSVIEKGQTVTLRCDPISGHDNLYWYRRVMGKEIKFLLHFVKESKQDESGMPNNRFLAERTGGTYSTLKVQPAELEDSGVYFCASSRNRGNTEAFFGQGTRLTVV.

The chain uses TRBV19 and TRBJ2-7; 8 bases fit TRBD2. CDR3 length equals 15 residues. In germline, CDR1 is LNHDA, CDR2 SQIVND (reference sequence). The ends lost 3 bases at V and 3 bases at J; junction bases unmatched: 7. The CDR3 DNA reads TGTGCCAGTAGTATCGGGGGGGCTGGGAGCTACGAGCAGTACTTC. It yields the protein CASSIGGAGSYEQYF.

This sequence joins TRBV30 and TRBJ2-2, with 7 positions matching TRBD1. Germline CDR1 reads GTSNPN; CDR2 reads SVGIG (reference sequence). V shed 1 base, J shed 3 bases, and the junction held 5 bases outside the gene matches. The CDR3 has 15 residues. CDR3 amino acids: CAWSARDRDTGELFF. In DNA form, the CDR3 reads TGTGCCTGGAGTGCCAGGGACAGAGACACCGGGGAGCTGTTTTTT. The variable domain in full, with the rest retrieved from reference TRBV30 and TRBJ2-2, is SQTIHQWPATLVQPVGSPLSLECTVEGTSNPNLYWYRQAAGRGLQLLFYSVGIGQISSEVPQNLSASRPQDRQFILSSKKLLLSDSGFYLCAWSARDRDTGELFFGEGSRLTVL.

The chain is built from TRBV9 and TRBJ2-7; TRBD1 aligns across 10 bases. CDR3 length equals 14 residues. Germline V gives CDR1 SGDLS, CDR2 YYNGEE. The J segment lost 7 bases and the V segment lost 4 bases, leaving 8 bases of the junction unmatched. CDR3 in amino acids: CASSTGTGDVEQYF. The CDR3 DNA sequence: TGTGCCAGCAGCACGGGGACAGGGGACGTGGAGCAGTACTTC.

The chain joins TRBV7-8 to TRBJ2-1; maybe TRBD2 (6 bases). This CDR3 spans 17 amino acids. Trimming cost V 5 bases and J 3 bases, with 20 bases left between them. Germline CDR1 and CDR2: SGHVS and FQNEAQ. The CDR3 loop is CASSQGGAFGGYNEQFF. The DNA for the CDR3 is TGTGCCAGCAGCCAAGGTGGGGCTTTCGGGGGCTACAATGAGCAGTTCTTC.

This chain uses TRBV7-3 with TRBJ1-5, with D possibly being TRBD1 (5 bases). This CDR3 has 14 amino acids. Between the trimmed V and J ends, which lost 5 bases and 2 bases, there was a span of 10 bases. Germline V gene sequence: CDR1 SGHTA, CDR2 FQGTGA. Here the CDR3 reads CASSPSGGNQPQHF. The DNA for the CDR3 is TGTGCCAGCAGCCCATCGGGGGGCAATCAGCCCCAGCATTTT.

The V call is TRBV7-8, the J call TRBJ1-5; D may be TRBD1 (6 bases). Germline V gene lookup returns CDR1 SGHVS and CDR2 FQNEAQ. V lost 5 bases to trimming and J lost 2 bases, with 16 bases between them. This CDR3 region has 16 residues. The CDR3 is CASSTRGAVGNQPQHF. CDR3 DNA: TGTGCCAGCAGCACACGGGGGGCTGTGGGCAATCAGCCCCAGCATTTT.

This sequence joins TRBV6-6 and TRBJ2-3; a possible D gene is TRBD1 (5 bases). V was clipped by 7 bases and J by 0 bases, with 11 bases between them. This CDR3 is 14 amino acids long. The germline gives CDR1 MNHNY, CDR2 SVGAGI (reference sequence). The CDR3 loop reads CASKGVVSTDTQYF. The CDR3 coding sequence is TGTGCCAGCAAAGGGGTGGTTAGCACAGATACGCAGTATTTT.

V gene TRBV9 combines with J gene TRBJ2-5; perhaps TRBD1 as D (6 bases). Germline V CDR1 and CDR2: SGDLS, YYNGEE. V was clipped by 2 bases and J by 4 bases, with 15 bases between them. This CDR3 is built from 15 residues. The CDR3 loop reads CASSVGAGRAETQYF. CDR3 in DNA: TGTGCCAGCAGCGTGGGGGCAGGTCGGGCAGAGACCCAGTACTTC.

This chain links TRBV27 with TRBJ1-1; the match to TRBD1 covers 7 bases. V lost 5 bases to trimming and J lost 5 bases; unmatched junction nucleotides: 8. In germline, CDR1 is MNHEY, CDR2 SMNVEV (reference sequence). The CDR3 is 14 amino acids. The CDR3 bases are TGTGCCAGCAGTGTATTACAGGGGAGTACTGAAGCTTTCTTT. Protein product: CASSVLQGSTEAFF.

The rearrangement uses TRBV30 and TRBJ2-3, with 10 nucleotides matching TRBD2. This CDR3 comprises 12 residues. CDR1 and CDR2 from the germline V gene are GTSNPN and SVGIG (reference sequence). The V segment lost 0 bases and the J segment 13 bases; nucleotides outside the gene matches: 4. CDR3 sequence (DNA): TGTGCCTGGAGTGTCGGTCTAGCGGGGGAGTATTTT. Amino acid sequence: CAWSVGLAGEYF.

A remark on this clone: Its ends do not fully match the called genes, so a read error is possible. The chain is built from TRBV7-9 and TRBJ1-1; tentative D call: TRBD1 (5 bases). Germline V gene sequence: CDR1 SEHNR, CDR2 FQNEAQ (reference sequence). The CDR3 runs to 17 residues. The CDR3 coding sequence is TGTTCCAGCAGCTTGGTGGGGGAGGGCCGGACGAACACTGAAGCTTTCTTT. Translation: CSSSLVGEGRTNTEAFF.

This rearrangement joins TRBV28 to TRBJ1-4; TRBD1 is a possible D gene (6 bases). V was trimmed by 11 bases and J by 2 bases, leaving 15 bases between them. This CDR3 has 14 amino acids. The germline gives CDR1 MDHEN, CDR2 SYDVKM. Written as DNA, the CDR3 is TGTGCCGCCGCTGGGGGGGCCACTAATGAAAAACTGTTTTTT. The encoded protein is CAAAGGATNEKLFF.

The chain carries TRBV10-3 and TRBJ2-7; tentative D call: TRBD2 (5 bases). The CDR3 sequence is 14 residues long. V was shortened by 3 bases and J by 2 bases, with 11 bases between the two germline ends. Looked up from germline, CDR1 is ENHRY and CDR2 is SYGVKD. The CDR3 loop reads CAISDAVEAYEQYF. As DNA, the CDR3 is TGTGCCATCAGTGACGCAGTGGAGGCCTACGAGCAGTACTTC.

The CDR3 here is CASSLGSAGGSDTQYF. The CDR3 nucleotides read TGTGCCAGCAGCTTGGGTTCAGCGGGGGGTTCCGATACGCAGTATTTT. The rearrangement joins TRBV5-6 to TRBJ2-3; TRBD2 agrees at 9 bases. Germline CDR1 SGHDT, CDR2 YYEEEE. V was clipped by 0 bases and J by 6 bases; unmatched bases: 8. The CDR3 is 16 residues long.

The chain combines TRBV5-1 with TRBJ2-3, with TRBD2 matching over 14 bases. V lost 0 bases, J lost 2 bases, and 2 bases stayed unmatched. The germline V gene encodes CDR1 SGHRS and CDR2 YFSETQ. The CDR3 contains 17 residues. The CDR3 loop is CASSLGTSGGNTDTQYF. The DNA of the CDR3 is TGCGCCAGCAGCTTGGGGACTAGCGGGGGGAACACAGATACGCAGTATTTT.

The chain employs TRBV7-8 and TRBJ2-3, with 12 bases lining up with TRBD2. Germline V gene data show CDR1 as SGHVS and CDR2 as FQNEAQ. J gave up 2 bases and V 5 bases, and 11 bases lay outside the gene matches. The CDR3 runs to 18 residues. The CDR3 reads CASSKRLAGVPSTDTQYF. The CDR3 nucleotides read TGTGCCAGCAGCAAGAGACTAGCGGGGGTACCTTCCACAGATACGCAGTATTTT. Full variable domain (remainder filled in from reference TRBV7-8 and TRBJ2-3): GAGVSQSPRYKVAKRGQDVALRCDPISGHVSLFWYQQALGQGPEFLTYFQNEAQLDKSGLPSDRFFAERPEGSVSTLKIQRTQQEDSAVYLCASSKRLAGVPSTDTQYFGPGTRLTVL.

This chain joins TRBV25-1 and TRBJ1-5, with D perhaps TRBD1 (5 bases). This CDR3 has 15 amino acids. Trimming took 3 bases from V and 5 from J, leaving 14 bases between them. Germline CDR1 reads MGHDK; CDR2 reads SYGVNS. The CDR3 loop is CASSDSRALYQPQHF. Here the CDR3 DNA reads TGTGCCAGCAGTGACAGCAGGGCCCTGTATCAGCCCCAGCATTTT.

V usage is TRBV19 and J usage is TRBJ2-3, with 8 bases that match TRBD2. The CDR3 spans 20 residues. The J segment lost 4 bases and the V segment lost 0 bases, leaving 18 bases of the junction unmatched. Germline CDR1 and CDR2: LNHDA and SQIVND (reference sequence). The CDR3: CASSIERLAGLPSLADTQYF. CDR3 bases: TGTGCCAGTAGTATAGAGAGGCTAGCGGGCCTCCCGTCTTTAGCAGATACGCAGTATTTT.

This clone was seen a few times. The chain is built from TRBV6-1 and TRBJ2-3, with D possibly TRBD2 on 6 matching bases. Trimming removed 10 bases at V and 5 bases at J, with 22 bases between. The CDR3 sequence is 15 residues long. Germline V gene lookup returns CDR1 MNHNS and CDR2 SASEGT. CDR3 loop: CATSLGGAGQDTQYF. The DNA for the CDR3 is TGTGCCACCTCCCTTGGCGGGGCGGGGCAAGATACGCAGTATTTT.

The rearrangement links TRBV7-3 to TRBJ1-1; tentatively, D is TRBD1 (6 bases). Germline V gives CDR1 SGHTA, CDR2 FQGTGA. V was clipped by 2 bases and J by 5 bases, with 15 bases between them. This CDR3 spans 15 amino acids. CDR3 residues: CASSLLPGAGTEAFF. In DNA form, the CDR3 reads TGTGCCAGCAGCTTATTGCCAGGGGCAGGGACTGAAGCTTTCTTT.